The 9 T cell receptor beta chains listed next were all sequenced from one sample in a study of T cell responses to AZD1222 COVID-19 vaccine. Method: immunoSEQ multiplex PCR; TCRdb's copy keeps in-frame clones and lacks some. The repertoire consists of over 130,000 clones, with just over 85% occurring once and the leading ten covering around 3.3%. The sample was peripheral blood, taken on day 0 of AZD1222 vaccination. These receptors were taken from an adult in good health.

The rearrangement joins TRBV28 to TRBJ1-3, with TRBD1 as a possible D gene (6 bases). The germline gives CDR1 MDHEN, CDR2 SYDVKM. V lost 5 bases and J 0 bases, leaving 14 bases between the germline ends. There are 16 residues in the CDR3. As DNA, the CDR3 is TGTGCCAGCAGTAGTTACAGGGCCCGCTCTGGAAACACCATATATTTT. Amino acids: CASSSYRARSGNTIYF.

The genes are TRBV27 and TRBJ2-5; possibly TRBD2 for D (6 bases). The CDR3 has 13 residues. Deletions cut 3 bases from V and 7 bases from J, with 12 bases between. CDR1 is MNHEY and CDR2 is SMNVEV in the germline V gene (reference sequence). CDR3 protein: CASSFSSVGTQYF. Written as DNA, the CDR3 is TGTGCCAGCAGTTTTTCTAGCGTAGGGACCCAGTACTTC.

The rearrangement joins TRBV19 to TRBJ1-1; 7 nucleotides match TRBD1. Germline CDR1 is LNHDA and CDR2 is SQIVND (reference sequence). The CDR3 is made up of 14 amino acids. Germline trimming cut 3 bases from V and 3 bases from J; bases unmatched to any gene: 4. CDR3 in DNA: TGTGCCAGTAGTATCCAAACAGGGGACACTGAAGCTTTCTTT. This codes for CASSIQTGDTEAFF.

This sequence joins TRBV9 and TRBJ1-2, with 10 bases identical to TRBD1. The CDR3 sequence is 14 residues long. V was clipped by 3 bases and J by 4 bases; unmatched bases: 3. Germline CDR1 and CDR2: SGDLS and YYNGEE. CDR3: CASSAGQGTYGYTF. In nucleotides, the CDR3 is TGTGCCAGCAGCGCGGGACAGGGGACCTATGGCTACACCTTC.

The chain joins TRBV11-2 to TRBJ2-1; 10 bases line up with TRBD2. V shed 6 bases and J 7 bases; nucleotides not matched to a gene: 3. The CDR3 sequence is 13 residues long. Germline V gives CDR1 SGHAT, CDR2 FQNNGV. CDR3 DNA sequence: TGTGCCAGCAGAGTAGCGGGAGGTAATGAGCAGTTCTTC. Protein: CASRVAGGNEQFF.

The J gene is TRBJ2-7, the V gene TRBV7-2; TRBD2 aligns across 9 bases. The junction had 4 bases not matched to a gene; V was cut back by 4 bases and J by 0 bases. From germline, CDR1 is SGHTA and CDR2 FQGNSA. The CDR3 is 15 residues long. Written as DNA, the CDR3 is TGTGCCAGCAGCTGGCTAGCGGGAAGCTCCTACGAGCAGTACTTC. Translating gives CASSWLAGSSYEQYF.

The rearrangement joins TRBV27 to TRBJ1-5; TRBD1 might be the D (6 bases). This CDR3 region has 17 residues. Germline V gene lookup returns CDR1 MNHEY and CDR2 SMNVEV (reference sequence). Trimming took off 2 bases at V and 1 base at J, with 15 bases between the two ends. CDR3 sequence: CASSLNWGGESNQPQHF. The CDR3 nucleotides are TGTGCCAGCAGTTTAAATTGGGGGGGCGAGAGCAATCAGCCCCAGCATTTT.

The chain joins TRBV10-3 to TRBJ2-7; 9 nucleotides line up with TRBD2. From germline, CDR1 is ENHRY and CDR2 SYGVKD. The trim removed 4 bases at V and 0 bases at J, leaving 7 bases unmatched. This CDR3 has 16 amino acids. In DNA form, the CDR3 reads TGTGCCATCAGTGCTAGCGGGGTTTCGAGCTCCTACGAGCAGTACTTC. Its translation is CAISASGVSSSYEQYF.

The CDR3: CASSTQRSQPQHF. CDR3 bases: TGTGCCAGTAGTACACAAAGGAGTCAGCCCCAGCATTTT. The rearrangement links TRBV19 to TRBJ1-5, with D unresolved. Trimming cost V 4 bases and J 6 bases, with 10 bases left between them. CDR3 length equals 13 residues. The germline CDR1 and CDR2 sequences are LNHDA and SQIVND (reference sequence).